This is a list of T cell receptor beta chains from one sample in a study of a mutant IDH1 vaccine in newly diagnosed glioma. The antigens for these receptors are not known. This table comes from immunoSEQ multiplex PCR, and its TCRdb copy is limited to in-frame clones, with some not included. The table lists around 65,000 clones, around 83% of them singletons. Sequenced material: PBMCs, taken from a glioma patient whose treatment included an IDH1 peptide vaccine. These receptors were collected from a man aged 25 to 40 with glioma. Both conserved end residues are part of each CDR3. Each record gives: V gene, clone size, J gene, D gene, CDR3 DNA, CDR3 protein. A D gene is named only where the DNA matches it firmly. Not all rows give a size; the values are once, few, many and, for expanded clones, a class.

TRBV6-1	once	TRBJ2-1	TRBD1	TGTGCCAGCGTCCGGGACAGGGTCATCCATGAGCAGTTCTTC	CASVRDRVIHEQFF
TRBV5-5	NA	TRBJ2-7	NA	TGTGCCAGCAGCTTGGGGGAGTTTTCCTACCGTGAACAGTACTTC	CASSLGEFSYREQYF
TRBV4-1	NA	TRBJ1-6	TRBD1	TGCGCCAGCAGCCAGACGGGGACAGGGGGTTCACCCCTCCACTTT	CASSQTGTGGSPLHF
TRBV29-1	NA	TRBJ2-5	NA	TGCAGCGCCGCCCGACATCCCCAAGAGACCCAGTACTTC	CSAARHPQETQYF
TRBV2	NA	TRBJ1-1	NA	TGTGCCAGCACCGGACAGTGGAACACTGAAGCTTTCTTT	CASTGQWNTEAFF
TRBV7-9	NA	TRBJ1-1	TRBD1	TGTGCCAGCAGCTTTGGACAGGGGAACACTGAAGCTTTCTTT	CASSFGQGNTEAFF
TRBV5-1	NA	TRBJ1-1	TRBD1	TGCGCCAGCAGCACCAAAAGACAGGGGCTGAGCACTGAAGCTTTCTTT	CASSTKRQGLSTEAFF
TRBV11-2	NA	TRBJ1-5	NA	TGTGCCAGCAGCTTAACCAGCAATAGCAATCAGCCCCAGCATTTT	CASSLTSNSNQPQHF
TRBV6-1	NA	TRBJ2-7	NA	TGTGCCAGCAGTGAAATTGTCGGCCAGCAGTACTTC	CASSEIVGQQYF
TRBV19	NA	TRBJ1-1	NA	TGTGCCAGTAGTCCGGGACCGGTGAACACTGAAGCTTTCTTT	CASSPGPVNTEAFF
TRBV10-3	once	TRBJ2-7	TRBD1	TGTGCCATCAGTGGAGGTGACAGGGGGACCTACGAGCAGTACTTC	CAISGGDRGTYEQYF
TRBV6-6	NA	TRBJ1-1	NA	TGTGCCAGCAGTCTAGGTAGTGAAGCTTTCTTT	CASSLGSEAFF
TRBV19	NA	TRBJ1-3	NA	TGTGCCAGTAGTATCACCGGGAGTGGAAACACCATATATTTT	CASSITGSGNTIYF
TRBV19	NA	TRBJ2-5	NA	TGTGCCAGTATGCCGACTATCTCTGGGGAATATTGGGGCCAAGAGACCCAGTACTTC	CASMPTISGEYWGQETQYF
TRBV5-6	few	TRBJ1-1	NA	TGTGCCAGCAGCTTGATGCAGGGTACTGAAGCTTTCTTT	CASSLMQGTEAFF
TRBV19	NA	TRBJ1-5	NA	TGTGCCAGTAGTACCCGAGGACAGAGAAATCAGCCCCAGCATTTT	CASSTRGQRNQPQHF
TRBV4-1	NA	TRBJ1-1	NA	TGCGCCAGCAGCCAACACAGCATGAACACTGAAGCTTTCTTT	CASSQHSMNTEAFF
TRBV7-8	NA	TRBJ1-3	NA	TGTGCCAGCAGCTTAGCAGCCCGGTGGGGGCCCACGACGAGCTCTGGAAACACCATATATTTT	CASSLAARWGPTTSSGNTIYF
TRBV16	NA	TRBJ2-7	TRBD1	TGTGCCAGCAGCCAGTACAGGGGGCGCTACGAGCAGTACTTC	CASSQYRGRYEQYF
TRBV7-6	NA	TRBJ1-5	NA	TGTGCCAGCAGCCCGACAGTGGGCAATCAGCCCCAGCATTTT	CASSPTVGNQPQHF
TRBV6-1	NA	TRBJ1-1	NA	TGTGCCAGCAGTATATTAATGAACACTGAAGCTTTCTTT	CASSILMNTEAFF
TRBV5-1	once	TRBJ1-1	NA	TGCGCCAGCAGCTTTAATGAGGGGCCCCAAGCTTTCTTT	CASSFNEGPQAFF
TRBV5-1	NA	TRBJ2-1	NA	TGCGCCAGCAGCTTGGGTACGGGAGCCACTGAGCAGTTCTTC	CASSLGTGATEQFF
TRBV15	NA	TRBJ1-1	NA	TGTGCCACCAGCGGGAACGACAGAGCCGAAGCTTTCTTT	CATSGNDRAEAFF
TRBV7-9	few	TRBJ1-5	NA	TGTGCCAGCAGCTTAGGGCTGCGGGAGGGGGAACCCCAGCATTTT	CASSLGLREGEPQHF
TRBV29-1	NA	TRBJ2-2	NA	TGCAGCGCCGTTCGAGACACCGGGGAGCTGTTTTTT	CSAVRDTGELFF
TRBV2	NA	TRBJ1-6	TRBD1	TGTGCCAGCCGGGGACAGGGGGCCTATAATTCACCCCTCCACTTT	CASRGQGAYNSPLHF
TRBV5-1	NA	TRBJ1-6	TRBD1	TGCGCCAGCGGCACAGGGGGGAGCTCCTATAATTCACCCCTCCACTTT	CASGTGGSSYNSPLHF